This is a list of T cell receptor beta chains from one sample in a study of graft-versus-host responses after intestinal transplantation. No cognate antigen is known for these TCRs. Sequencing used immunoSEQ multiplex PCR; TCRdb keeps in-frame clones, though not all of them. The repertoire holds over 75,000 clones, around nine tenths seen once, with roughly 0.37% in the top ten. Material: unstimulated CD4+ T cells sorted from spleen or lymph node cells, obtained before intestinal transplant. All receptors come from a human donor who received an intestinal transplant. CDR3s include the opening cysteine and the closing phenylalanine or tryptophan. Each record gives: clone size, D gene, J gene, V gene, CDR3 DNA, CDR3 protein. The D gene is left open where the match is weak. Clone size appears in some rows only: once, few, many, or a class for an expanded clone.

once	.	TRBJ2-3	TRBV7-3	TGTGCCAGCAGCTTGGAGAGGGTTGCTAGCACAGATACGCAGTATTTT	CASSLERVASTDTQYF
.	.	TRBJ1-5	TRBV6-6	TGTGCCAGCAGTTCCCCAGGGGCTGGCCAGCCCCAGCATTTT	CASSSPGAGQPQHF
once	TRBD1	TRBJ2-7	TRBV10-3	TGTGCCATCAAGGGACAGGGGATCGAGCAGTACTTC	CAIKGQGIEQYF
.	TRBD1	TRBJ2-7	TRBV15	TGTGCCACCAGTGGAGGCAGGGGGCCCTACGAGCAGTACTTC	CATSGGRGPYEQYF
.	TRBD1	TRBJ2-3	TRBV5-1	TGCGCCAGCAGCGGGACAGGGGGCTCAGATACGCAGTATTTT	CASSGTGGSDTQYF
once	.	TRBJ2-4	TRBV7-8	TGTGCCAGCGGACCCGGACTAGCCAAAAACATTCAGTACTTC	CASGPGLAKNIQYF
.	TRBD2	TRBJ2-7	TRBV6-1	TGTGCCAGCAGTAAAGTAGCGGGGGGATCCTACGAGCAGTACTTC	CASSKVAGGSYEQYF
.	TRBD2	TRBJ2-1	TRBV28	TGTGCCAGCCGACTAGCGGGAGTTGAGCAGTTCTTC	CASRLAGVEQFF
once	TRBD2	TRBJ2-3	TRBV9	TGTGCCAGCAGCGTAGAACCGACTAGCGGGGTTATCACAGATACGCAGTATTTT	CASSVEPTSGVITDTQYF
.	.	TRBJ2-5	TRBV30	TGTGCCTGGAGTGTCCCCAGGGTAGAGACCCAGTACTTC	CAWSVPRVETQYF
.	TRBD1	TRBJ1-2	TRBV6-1	TGTGCCAGCAGGGCCGGGACAGCGAACTATGGCTACACCTTC	CASRAGTANYGYTF
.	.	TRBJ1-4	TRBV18	TGTGCCAGCTCACCGCAACAGGGTCCACGTAATGAAAAACTGTTTTTT	CASSPQQGPRNEKLFF
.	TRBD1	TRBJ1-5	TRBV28	TGTGCCAGCAACAGGGGGGTTTCTCAGCCCCAGCATTTT	CASNRGVSQPQHF
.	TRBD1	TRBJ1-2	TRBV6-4	TGTGCCAGCACCTCTACTAAGGACAGGGAGGAGGGGGTGTCTATGGCTAGCACCTTC	CASTSTKDREEGVSMASTF
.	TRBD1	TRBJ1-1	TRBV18	TGTGCCAGCTCATCTAGGACAGGGATTGTAAATGAAGAAGCTTTCTTT	CASSSRTGIVNEEAFF
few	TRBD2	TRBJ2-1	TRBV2	TGTGCCAGCCGTTTGGCTAGCGGTTCCAATGAGCAGTTCTTC	CASRLASGSNEQFF
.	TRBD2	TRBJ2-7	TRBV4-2	TGTGCCAGCAGCCAAGTCGGGGGGTCCGGCCGGCAGTACTTC	CASSQVGGSGRQYF
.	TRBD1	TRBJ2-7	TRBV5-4	TGTGCCAGCAGCTATGGACAGGGGGACCTCCACGAGCAGTACTTC	CASSYGQGDLHEQYF
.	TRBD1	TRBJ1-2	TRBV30	TGTGCCTGGAGTCCGACAGGGTCTATCTATGGCTACACCTTC	CAWSPTGSIYGYTF
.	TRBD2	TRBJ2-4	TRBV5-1	TGCGCCAGCAGCCCGGGACTAGCGGGAGCCAAAAACATTCAGTACTTC	CASSPGLAGAKNIQYF
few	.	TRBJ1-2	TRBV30	TGTGCCTGGAGTGAAGGGGCGGGGTACTATGGCTACACCTTC	CAWSEGAGYYGYTF
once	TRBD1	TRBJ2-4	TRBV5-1	TGCGCCAGCAGTACAGGGGGCTATGTGGACATTCAGTACTTC	CASSTGGYVDIQYF
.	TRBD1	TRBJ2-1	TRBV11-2	TGTGCCAGCAGCTTAAGGGGACAGGGGTACAATGAGCAGTTCTTC	CASSLRGQGYNEQFF
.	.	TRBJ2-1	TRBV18	TGTGCCAGCTCACCACCATTACAGTTTGATGAGCAGTTCTTC	CASSPPLQFDEQFF
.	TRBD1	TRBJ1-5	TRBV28	TGTGCCAGCAGTCCTCACGACGGACAGGGAAATCAGCCCCAGCATTTT	CASSPHDGQGNQPQHF
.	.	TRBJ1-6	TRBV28	TGTGCCAGCAGACCAAGACAGAGCTCCTATAATTCACCCCTCCACTTT	CASRPRQSSYNSPLHF
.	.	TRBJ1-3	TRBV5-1	TGCGCCAGCAGCCGACAGAACTTCAACTCTGGAAACACCATATATTTT	CASSRQNFNSGNTIYF
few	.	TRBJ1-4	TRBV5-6	TGTGCCAGCAGCTTGAGGAGACAGCATGAAAAACTGTTTTTT	CASSLRRQHEKLFF
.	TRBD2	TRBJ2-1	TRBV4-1	TGCGCCAGCAGCCAAGATCAGGCGCGGGAGATACGCCGGGCCCACAATGAGCAGTTCTTC	CASSQDQAREIRRAHNEQFF
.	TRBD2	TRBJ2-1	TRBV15	TGTGCCACCAGCAGCCCCCCTACTAGCGGGTTAGTGGTTAGTGAGCAGTTCTTC	CATSSPPTSGLVVSEQFF
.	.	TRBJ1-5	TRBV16	TGTGCCAGCAGCCAATCGGGGGCAGGCAATCAGCCCCAGCATTTT	CASSQSGAGNQPQHF
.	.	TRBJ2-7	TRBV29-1	TGCAGCGTTGAAGCCACCGGGGGTGGAGTCGTCCACGAGCAGTACTTC	CSVEATGGGVVHEQYF